The 26 T cell receptor beta chains below come from one sample, sequenced in a study of CD8+ T cells in alopecia areata. Treatment: oral pan-JAK inhibitor, 5-10 mg twice daily. Following extraction, RNA underwent reverse transcription to cDNA, which served as the sequencing template. The method was immunoSEQ multiplex PCR; TCRdb's version includes in-frame clones alone and lacks a portion of them. The sample yields over 100,000 clones, more than 45% seen once. Sequenced material: CD4+ T cells sorted from blood, taken at week 4, from a patient treated with tofacitinib. All receptors come from a human donor with alopecia areata.

The V gene is TRBV5-1, the J gene TRBJ2-5; D is possibly TRBD2 (6 bases). CDR1 SGHRS and CDR2 YFSETQ come from the germline V gene. V lost 0 bases, J lost 1 base, and 10 bases lay in between. The CDR3 loop spans 15 amino acids. CDR3 loop: CASSLVGGPQETQYF. DNA for the CDR3: TGCGCCAGCAGCTTGGTGGGAGGACCCCAAGAGACCCAGTACTTC.

CDR3 bases: TGTGCCTGGAGTACGGGACTAGCGGGAGAGAGTCTCTACGAGCAGTACTTC. This translates into CAWSTGLAGESLYEQYF. V gene TRBV30 combines with J gene TRBJ2-7, with 14 bases lining up with TRBD2. J gave up 3 bases and V 2 bases, and 9 bases lay outside the gene matches. In germline, CDR1 is GTSNPN, CDR2 SVGIG (reference sequence). The CDR3 has 17 residues.

The chain joins TRBV30 to TRBJ1-4, with a tentative D call TRBD1 (5 bases). The CDR3 length is 14 residues. Per germline, CDR1 GTSNPN and CDR2 SVGIG (reference sequence). V lost 6 bases and J 5 bases, leaving 16 bases between the germline ends. CDR3 sequence: CACQRGVPNEKLFF. The CDR3 bases are TGTGCCTGCCAGCGGGGGGTTCCAAATGAAAAACTGTTTTTT.

This sequence joins TRBV15 and TRBJ2-4; D remains ambiguous. CDR1 and CDR2 from the germline V gene are LNHNV and YYDKDF (reference sequence). V dropped 2 bases and J dropped 4 bases, with 15 bases sitting between them. The CDR3 runs 16 residues. DNA of the CDR3: TGTGCCACCAGCAGATTTGGTTTAGAAGTAAAAAACATTCAGTACTTC. As protein: CATSRFGLEVKNIQYF. Full variable domain (rest looked up from reference TRBV15 and TRBJ2-4): DAMVIQNPRYQVTQFGKPVTLSCSQTLNHNVMYWYQQKSSQAPKLLFHYYDKDFNNEADTPDNFQSRRPNTSFCFLDIRSPGLGDTAMYLCATSRFGLEVKNIQYFGAGTRLSVL.

A few counts support this clone. This sequence joins TRBV29-1 and TRBJ1-3; D is perhaps TRBD1 (5 bases). The CDR3 covers 13 residues. Germline V gene data show CDR1 as SQVTM and CDR2 as ANQGSEA. Trimming cost V 3 bases and J 3 bases, with 9 bases left between them. CDR3 region: CSVDSGVGNTIYF. DNA for the CDR3: TGCAGCGTTGATTCGGGGGTTGGAAACACCATATATTTT.

The chain uses TRBV29-1 and TRBJ2-7, with D unclear. V dropped 6 bases and J dropped 1 base, with 7 bases sitting between them. Germline V gene data show CDR1 as SQVTM and CDR2 as ANQGSEA. This CDR3 has 11 residues. DNA of the CDR3: TGCAGCGTCGGACCTTCCTACGAGCAGTACTTC. Protein: CSVGPSYEQYF.

The V call is TRBV9, the J call TRBJ2-3; D remains ambiguous. Germline V gene data show CDR1 as SGDLS and CDR2 as YYNGEE. The CDR3 spans 14 residues. The V and J ends lost 3 bases and 6 bases respectively, with 14 bases between them. The CDR3 coding sequence is TGTGCCAGCAGCGAGAGACTGGCTGCGGATACGCAGTATTTT. Translating it yields CASSERLAADTQYF. Full variable domain (remainder filled in from reference TRBV9 and TRBJ2-3): DSGVTQTPKHLITATGQRVTLRCSPRSGDLSVYWYQQSLDQGLQFLIQYYNGEERAKGNILERFSAQQFPDLHSELNLSSLELGDSALYFCASSERLAADTQYFGPGTRLTVL.

The CDR3 DNA sequence: TGTGCCTGGAGTTCCTATTACGGGGGCTACACCTTC. It translates to CAWSSYYGGYTF. The V gene is TRBV30, the J gene TRBJ1-2, with D hard to call. The CDR3 is made up of 12 amino acids. Germline V gene sequence: CDR1 GTSNPN, CDR2 SVGIG (reference sequence). With 2 bases removed from V and 8 bases from J, the gap between germline ends came to 12 bases.

CDR3 sequence: CASSHNSGANVLTF. In nucleotides, the CDR3 is TGTGCCAGCAGCCACAACTCTGGGGCCAACGTCCTGACTTTC. The chain joins TRBV6-6 to TRBJ2-6; D unresolved. Trimming left V 6 bases short and J 0 bases short, with 6 bases between. Germline V gives CDR1 MNHNY, CDR2 SVGAGI (reference sequence). The CDR3 covers 14 residues.

This clone has only one observation. The chain combines TRBV30 with TRBJ1-5, with a tentative D call TRBD1 (5 bases). The CDR3 sequence is 13 residues long. Germline CDR1 and CDR2: GTSNPN and SVGIG (reference sequence). The germline V and J ends were trimmed by 2 bases and 4 bases, with 9 bases remaining between them. The chain's CDR3 is CAWSPTDNQPQHF. Here the CDR3 DNA reads TGTGCCTGGAGTCCGACAGATAATCAGCCCCAGCATTTT.

The chain links TRBV9 to TRBJ1-1, with TRBD1 as a possible D gene (6 bases). In germline, CDR1 is SGDLS, CDR2 YYNGEE. V gave up 0 bases and J gave up 10 bases, with 16 bases separating them. There are 14 residues in the CDR3. CDR3 in DNA: TGTGCCAGCAGCGTAGACCTTACGGGGGCGGCAGCTTTCTTT. As protein: CASSVDLTGAAAFF.

The chain has TRBV5-1 and TRBJ2-1; D perhaps matches TRBD2 (5 bases). V lost 2 bases to trimming and J lost 0 bases, with 18 bases between them. Germline values: CDR1 SGHRS, CDR2 YFSETQ. The length of the CDR3 is 18 residues. The CDR3 nucleotides read TGCGCCAGCAGCTTAAACGACCCTAGCATCCGCTCCTACAATGAGCAGTTCTTC. Its translation: CASSLNDPSIRSYNEQFF.

The chain employs TRBV15 and TRBJ2-7, with a possible D match to TRBD1 (6 bases). Germline V gives CDR1 LNHNV, CDR2 YYDKDF (reference sequence). This CDR3 is built from 16 residues. V was shortened by 2 bases and J by 3 bases, with 17 bases between the two germline ends. The CDR3 loop reads CATSRSTRQGRYEQYF. In DNA form, the CDR3 reads TGTGCCACCAGCAGATCCACCCGGCAGGGGCGCTACGAGCAGTACTTC.

The chain combines TRBV29-1 with TRBJ1-2, with TRBD1 matching 8 bases. CDR3 length: 15 amino acids. The V gene's germline CDR1 is SQVTM and CDR2 ANQGSEA. Germline trimming cut 5 bases from V and 2 bases from J; bases unmatched to any gene: 10. CDR3 sequence reads: CSVQGLGQANYGYTF. CDR3 nucleotide sequence: TGCAGCGTTCAAGGCTTGGGACAGGCCAACTATGGCTACACCTTC.

This sequence joins TRBV27 and TRBJ1-2, with TRBD1 identical over 8 bases. Trimming removed 5 bases from V and 4 bases from J; junction bases left unmatched: 0. The CDR3 has 12 residues. Germline V gene data show CDR1 as MNHEY and CDR2 as SMNVEV (reference sequence). CDR3 nucleotide sequence: TGTGCCAGCAGTGACAGGGGCTATGGCTACACCTTC. It translates to CASSDRGYGYTF.

V gene TRBV5-4 combines with J gene TRBJ1-2; weak D call: TRBD1 (6 bases). Germline CDR1 is SGHNT and CDR2 is YYREEE (reference sequence). V lost 5 bases and J 10 bases, leaving 18 bases between the germline ends. This CDR3 is 13 amino acids long. CDR3 nucleotides: TGTGCCAGCAGGCCAGGCGGGACAAATAACTACACCTTC. Protein: CASRPGGTNNYTF.

The chain employs TRBV29-1 and TRBJ2-2; D uncertain. This CDR3 has 14 amino acids. Looked up from germline, CDR1 is SQVTM and CDR2 is ANQGSEA. V was clipped by 6 bases and J by 4 bases, with 15 bases between them. CDR3 residues: CSVQLQAFTGELFF. The CDR3 DNA follows: TGCAGCGTACAGCTTCAGGCCTTCACCGGGGAGCTGTTTTTT.

Details on this clone: This specimen includes other DNA sequences encoding the same CDR3. This rearrangement joins TRBV29-1 to TRBJ1-2; D is unclear. The germline V gene encodes CDR1 SQVTM and CDR2 ANQGSEA. This CDR3 contains 11 residues. Trimming shortened V by 4 bases and J by 2 bases, and 5 bases separated the two germline ends. CDR3 loop: CSVGQNYGYTF. DNA for the CDR3: TGCAGCGTTGGGCAAAACTATGGCTACACCTTC. The full variable domain, in which reference TRBV29-1 and TRBJ1-2 provide the parts outside the CDR3, is SAVISQKPSRDICQRGTSLTIQCQVDSQVTMMFWYRQQPGQSLTLIATANQGSEATYESGFVIDKFPISRPNLTFSTLTVSNMSPEDSSIYLCSVGQNYGYTFGSGTRLTVV.

The V gene is TRBV30, the J gene TRBJ1-1; the D is unclear. This CDR3 is 14 amino acids long. Germline V CDR1 and CDR2: GTSNPN, SVGIG (reference sequence). V was pared by 1 base and J by 0 bases, with 9 bases between. As DNA, the CDR3 is TGTGCCTGGAGTGGAAACAGCCTGAACACTGAAGCTTTCTTT. Its translation: CAWSGNSLNTEAFF.

The chain has TRBV19 and TRBJ1-5; TRBD1 matches at 7 bases. J lost 2 bases, V lost 7 bases, and 11 bases had no gene match. The germline V gene has CDR1 LNHDA and CDR2 SQIVND (reference sequence). The CDR3 spans 16 residues. The CDR3 loop is CASTVRGKGGNQPQHF. As DNA, the CDR3 is TGTGCCAGTACTGTCAGGGGGAAGGGTGGCAATCAGCCCCAGCATTTT.

CDR3 sequence reads: CSVGIGQGWTNYGYTF. In nucleotides, the CDR3 is TGCAGCGTCGGAATTGGACAGGGTTGGACGAACTATGGCTACACCTTC. The gene calls are TRBV29-1 and TRBJ1-2; 8 positions agree with TRBD1. Germline CDR1 reads SQVTM; CDR2 reads ANQGSEA. The trim removed 6 bases at V and 2 bases at J, leaving 14 bases unmatched. CDR3 size: 16 residues. The full variable domain, rest sourced from reference TRBV29-1 and TRBJ1-2, is SAVISQKPSRDICQRGTSLTIQCQVDSQVTMMFWYRQQPGQSLTLIATANQGSEATYESGFVIDKFPISRPNLTFSTLTVSNMSPEDSSIYLCSVGIGQGWTNYGYTFGSGTRLTVV.

In its sample, this clone was seen a few times. The chain is built from TRBV6-5 and TRBJ1-4; weak D call: TRBD1 (5 bases). With 2 bases removed from V and 6 bases from J, the gap between germline ends came to 13 bases. The CDR3 is 15 amino acids. Germline CDR1 reads MNHEY; CDR2 reads SVGAGI. The CDR3 nucleotides read TGTGCCAGCAGTTACCGTAACAGGAGGGATGAAAAACTGTTTTTT. Translating gives CASSYRNRRDEKLFF.

This clone came up a few times. This chain connects TRBV6-1 to TRBJ2-3, with 7 bases that match TRBD2. The CDR3 spans 14 residues. V was pared by 4 bases and J by 1 base, with 2 bases of the junction left unmatched. The germline CDR1 and CDR2 sequences are MNHNS and SASEGT. The CDR3 sequence: CASSGLARTDTQYF. CDR3 DNA: TGTGCCAGCAGTGGACTAGCTCGCACAGATACGCAGTATTTT.

This chain connects TRBV7-9 to TRBJ2-7, with 14 bases matching TRBD2. Trimming took 5 bases from V and 8 from J; bases not matched to a gene: 11. Germline assignment: CDR1 SEHNR and CDR2 FQNEAQ (reference sequence). CDR3 length equals 16 residues. CDR3 in amino acids: CASSPGLAGVATKQYF. CDR3 bases: TGTGCCAGCAGCCCGGGACTAGCGGGGGTCGCTACGAAGCAGTACTTC.

The chain combines TRBV29-1 with TRBJ2-7; TRBD1 is a possible D gene (6 bases). V lost 7 bases and J 6 bases, leaving 13 bases between the germline ends. From germline, CDR1 is SQVTM and CDR2 ANQGSEA. This CDR3 region has 11 residues. As DNA, the CDR3 is TGCAGCGCTGCGTTCAGGGGCGAGCAGTACTTC. Residues: CSAAFRGEQYF.

CDR3 sequence: CASSPLGGEQFF. The CDR3, as DNA: TGCGCCAGCAGCCCCCTTGGCGGGGAGCAGTTCTTC. The chain combines TRBV4-1 with TRBJ2-1; a weak D match, TRBD2 (5 bases). Trimming took 4 bases from V and 10 from J, leaving 11 bases between them. Looked up from germline, CDR1 is MGHRA and CDR2 is YSYEKL. The CDR3 runs 12 residues.